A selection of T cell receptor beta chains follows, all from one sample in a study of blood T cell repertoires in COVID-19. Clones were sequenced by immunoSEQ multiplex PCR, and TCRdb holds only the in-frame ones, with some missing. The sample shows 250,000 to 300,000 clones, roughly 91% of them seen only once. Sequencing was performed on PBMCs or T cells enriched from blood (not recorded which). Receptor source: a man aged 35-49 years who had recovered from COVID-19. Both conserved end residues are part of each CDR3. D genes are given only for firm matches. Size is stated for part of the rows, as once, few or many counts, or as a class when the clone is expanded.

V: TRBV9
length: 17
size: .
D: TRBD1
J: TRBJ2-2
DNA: TGTGCCAGCAGCGTAGGAAGGGGGCAGGGTTCCGCCGGGGAGCTGTTTTTT
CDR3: CASSVGRGQGSAGELFF

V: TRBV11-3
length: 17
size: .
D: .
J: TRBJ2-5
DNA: TGTGCCAGCAGCTTAGGGCATGGGGGGGCCTCACAAGAGACCCAGTACTTC
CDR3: CASSLGHGGASQETQYF

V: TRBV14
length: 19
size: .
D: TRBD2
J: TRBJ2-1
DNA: TGTGCCAGCAGCCCCCGACCCACTAGCGGGAGTCTGCGTGGGAATGAGCAGTTCTTC
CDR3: CASSPRPTSGSLRGNEQFF

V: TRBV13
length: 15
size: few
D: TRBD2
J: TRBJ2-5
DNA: TGTGCCAGCAGCTTAGGGCTAGCGGGCGCGGAGACCCAGTACTTC
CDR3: CASSLGLAGAETQYF

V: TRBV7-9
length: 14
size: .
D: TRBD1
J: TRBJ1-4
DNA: TGTGCCAGTACAGGGGTGAGGTCTAATGAAAAACTGTTTTTT
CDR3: CASTGVRSNEKLFF

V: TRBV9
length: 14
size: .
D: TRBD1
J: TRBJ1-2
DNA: TGTGCCAGCAGCTCCCAGACAGGGTTTAATGGCTACACCTTC
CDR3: CASSSQTGFNGYTF

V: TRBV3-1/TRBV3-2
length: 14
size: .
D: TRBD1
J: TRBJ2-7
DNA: TGTGCCAGCAGCCGGACAGGGATCCTCTACGAGCAGTACTTC
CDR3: CASSRTGILYEQYF

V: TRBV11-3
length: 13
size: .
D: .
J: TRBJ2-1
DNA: TGTGCCATAAATCAGGGACAATACAATGAGCAGTTCTTC
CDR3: CAINQGQYNEQFF

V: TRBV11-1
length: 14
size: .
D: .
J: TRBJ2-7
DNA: TGTGCCAGCAGCTTGTCGACAGGTACTTGGGAGCAGTACTTC
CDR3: CASSLSTGTWEQYF

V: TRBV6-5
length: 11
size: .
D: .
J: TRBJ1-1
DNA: TGTGCCAGCAGCCATAACACTGAAGCTTTCTTT
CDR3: CASSHNTEAFF

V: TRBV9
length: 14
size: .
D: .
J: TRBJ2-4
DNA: TGTGCCAGCAGCCCAATGCGGCTAGAAAACATTCAGTACTTC
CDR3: CASSPMRLENIQYF

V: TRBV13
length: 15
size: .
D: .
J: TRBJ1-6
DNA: TGTGCCAGCAGCTGGTCGACAGGTAGTCTTTCACCCCTCCACTTT
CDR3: CASSWSTGSLSPLHF

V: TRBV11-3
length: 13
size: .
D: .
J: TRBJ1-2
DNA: TGTGCCAGCAGCTTAGACGTCCGGAGGGGCTACACCTTC
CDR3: CASSLDVRRGYTF

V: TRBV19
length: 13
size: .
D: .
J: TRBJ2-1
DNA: TGTGCCAGCAGTCTGACAGTTCACAATGAGCAGTTCTTC
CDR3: CASSLTVHNEQFF

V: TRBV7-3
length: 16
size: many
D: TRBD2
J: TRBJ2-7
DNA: TGTGCCAGCAGCCCTGGGACTAGCGGGAGTTGTTACGAGCAGTACTTC
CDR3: CASSPGTSGSCYEQYF

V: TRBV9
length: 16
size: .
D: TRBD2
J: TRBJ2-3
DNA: TGTGCCAGCAGCCCGAGGACTAGCGGGACCACAGATACGCAGTATTTT
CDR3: CASSPRTSGTTDTQYF

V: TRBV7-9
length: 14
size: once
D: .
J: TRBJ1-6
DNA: TGTGCCAGCAGCTTAGACAGGGTGGGTTCACCCCTCCACTTT
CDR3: CASSLDRVGSPLHF

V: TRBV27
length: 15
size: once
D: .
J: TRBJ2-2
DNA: TGTGCCAGCACTCACGGAAACGGGGGCACCGGGGAGCTGTTTTTT
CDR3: CASTHGNGGTGELFF

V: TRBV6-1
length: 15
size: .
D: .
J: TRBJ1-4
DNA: TGTGCCAGCAGTGAATGGGCAGAAACTAATGAAAAACTGTTTTTT
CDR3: CASSEWAETNEKLFF

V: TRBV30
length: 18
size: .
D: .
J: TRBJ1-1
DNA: TGTGCCTGGAGCCCTGAGCCAGGGTCAGCGAGATGGGACACTGAAGCTTTCTTT
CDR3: CAWSPEPGSARWDTEAFF

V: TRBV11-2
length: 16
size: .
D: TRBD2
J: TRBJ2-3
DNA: TGTGCCAGCAGGGGCCCGGGACTAGAGGGCACAGATACGCAGTATTTT
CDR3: CASRGPGLEGTDTQYF

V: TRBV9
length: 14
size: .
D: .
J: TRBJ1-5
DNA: TGTGCCAGCAGCGTAGGGGGGGGCAATCAGCCCCAGCATTTT
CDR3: CASSVGGGNQPQHF

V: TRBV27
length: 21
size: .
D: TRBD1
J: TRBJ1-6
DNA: TGTGCCAGCAGTTTCCGTTCATCTTCCGACAGGGTAGTTCGGGATAATTCACCCCTCCACTTT
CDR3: CASSFRSSSDRVVRDNSPLHF

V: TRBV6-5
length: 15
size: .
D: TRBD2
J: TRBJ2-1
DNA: TGTGCCAGCAGCTTCCTAGCGGGAGTTGGGGATGAGCAGTTCTTC
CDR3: CASSFLAGVGDEQFF

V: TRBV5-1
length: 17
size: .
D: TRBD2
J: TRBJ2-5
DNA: TGCGCCAGCAGGAAAGGGACTATGGGTGGGGAAAGAGAGACCCAGTACTTC
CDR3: CASRKGTMGGERETQYF

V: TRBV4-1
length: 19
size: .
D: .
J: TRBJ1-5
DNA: TGCGCCAGCAGCCAAGATTCGCAGGGGCCGTGGAATAGCAATCAGCCCCAGCATTTT
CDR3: CASSQDSQGPWNSNQPQHF

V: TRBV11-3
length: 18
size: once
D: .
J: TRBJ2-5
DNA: TGTGCCAGCAGCTTAGTTTGGGAGTCCGAAGAGTACCAAGAGACCCAGTACTTC
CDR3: CASSLVWESEEYQETQYF

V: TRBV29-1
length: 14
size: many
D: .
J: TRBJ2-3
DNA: TGCAGCGTTGTATCGGCGGGGGCCACAGATACGCAGTATTTT
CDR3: CSVVSAGATDTQYF

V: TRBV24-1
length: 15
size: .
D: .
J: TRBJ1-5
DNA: TGTGCCACCAGTGTAGGCCACAGCCTTAATCAGCCCCAGCATTTT
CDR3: CATSVGHSLNQPQHF

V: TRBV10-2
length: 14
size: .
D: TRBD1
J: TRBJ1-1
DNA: TGCGCCAGCAGCCCGACAGGGCTTGGTACTGAAGCTTTCTTT
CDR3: CASSPTGLGTEAFF

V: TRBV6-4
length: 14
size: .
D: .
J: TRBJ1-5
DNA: TGTGCCAGCAGTGACTCGGCAGGGATTCAGCCCCAGCATTTT
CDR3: CASSDSAGIQPQHF

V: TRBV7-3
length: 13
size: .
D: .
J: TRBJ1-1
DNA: TGTGCCAGCAGCCGCCAGGTGAACACTGAAGCTTTCTTT
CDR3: CASSRQVNTEAFF

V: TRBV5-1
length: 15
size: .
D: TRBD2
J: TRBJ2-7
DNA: TGCGCCAGCAGCGTTCTAGCGGGGCCCTCCTACGAGCAGTACTTC
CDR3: CASSVLAGPSYEQYF

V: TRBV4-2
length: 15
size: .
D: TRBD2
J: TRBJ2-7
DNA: TGTGCCAGCAGCCAAGTTAGCGGGAAAGTCTACGAGCAGTACTTC
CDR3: CASSQVSGKVYEQYF

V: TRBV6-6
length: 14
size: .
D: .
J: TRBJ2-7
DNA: TGTGCCAGCAAATCTACCCGGGGTACCGGAGAGGAGTACTTC
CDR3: CASKSTRGTGEEYF

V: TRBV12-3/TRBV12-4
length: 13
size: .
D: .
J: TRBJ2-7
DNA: TGTGCCAGCAGTTTGTTTGGGGGAGGCGAGCAGTACTTC
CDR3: CASSLFGGGEQYF

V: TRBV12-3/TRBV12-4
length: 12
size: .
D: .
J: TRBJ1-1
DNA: TGTGCCAGCAGCAGGGTGAACACTGAAGCTTTCTTT
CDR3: CASSRVNTEAFF

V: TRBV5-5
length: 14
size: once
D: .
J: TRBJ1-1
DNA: TGTGCCAGCAGCCCAACTGGACAGTTCACTGAAGCTTTCTTT
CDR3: CASSPTGQFTEAFF

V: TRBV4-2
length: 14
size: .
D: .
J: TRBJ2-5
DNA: TGTGCCAGCAGCCAAGAACCGACTCAAGAGACCCAGTACTTC
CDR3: CASSQEPTQETQYF

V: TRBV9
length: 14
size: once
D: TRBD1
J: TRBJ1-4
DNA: TGTGCCAGCAGCGTAGGGACAGGGAATGAAAAACTGTTTTTT
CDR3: CASSVGTGNEKLFF